This record covers a single T cell receptor (beta chain). The data stem from a study of technical replicates of blood from several donors. V lost 5 bases and J lost 6, with 11 bases in between. This CDR3 is built from 12 residues. Germline V CDR1 and CDR2: SGHAT, FQNNGV. TCRdb's copy holds only in-frame clones and misses some; the assay was immunoSEQ multiplex PCR. The sample contains some 56,000 clones, 90% to 95% of which appear only once. The chain couples TRBV11-2 to TRBJ2-7; unclear D gene. The material sequenced was PBMCs. The receptor was isolated from a human donor in good health. Some clones in this sample may be carry-over from other donors' samples. The CDR3 nucleotides are TGTGCCAGCAGCCCCGCAGTTTCCGAGCAGTACTTC. Residues: CASSPAVSEQYF. Complete variable domain (other parts from reference TRBV11-2 and TRBJ2-7): EAGVAQSPRYKIIEKRQSVAFWCNPISGHATLYWYQQILGQGPKLLIQFQNNGVVDDSQLPKDRFSAERLKGVDSTLKIQPAKLEDSAVYLCASSPAVSEQYFGPGTRLTVT.